This T cell receptor beta chain stems from a study of blood T cell repertoires in COVID-19. Study background: T cells, B-cell-depleted T cells, or PBMCs supplied cDNA or gDNA.

The method was immunoSEQ multiplex PCR; TCRdb's version includes in-frame clones alone and lacks a portion of them. Of 140,000 to 150,000 clones listed, 87% are singletons. Germline V lookup: CDR1 LNHNV, CDR2 YYDKDF (reference sequence). This CDR3 is 16 amino acids long. V shed 3 bases, J shed 0 bases, and the junction held 1 base outside the gene matches. The receptor comes from a man in his fifties who had recovered from COVID-19. Sample: peripheral blood. This chain connects TRBV15 to TRBJ2-7; 14 bases are a match to TRBD2. The CDR3 nucleotides are TGTGCCACCAGCAGGGGACTAGCGGGGGACTCCTACGAGCAGTACTTC. This gives the protein CATSRGLAGDSYEQYF.